This TCR beta chain was obtained from a study of neurological immune-mediated disorders. The CDR3 length is 13 residues. Germline CDR1 DFQATT, CDR2 SNEGSKA (reference sequence). Trimming took 3 bases from V and 0 from J, leaving 6 bases between them. Ten or more counts support this clonotype. Volunteers attending a blood bank in Maryland, USA, served as healthy controls. Input was about a million sorted T cells, either CD4+ or CD8+. MiXCR was run by TCRdb on the 5' RACE reads, yielding one entry per CDR3 protein. The sample lists approximately 30,000 distinct CDR3 sequences; approximately 5.3% were seen once.

The receptor was derived from a woman between 45 and 65 years old in good health. The source material was CD4+ T cells from blood. This chain links TRBV20-1 with TRBJ1-5; unclear D gene. CDR3 sequence (DNA): TGCAGTGCTAGTCTCGATAGCAATCAGCCCCAGCATTTT. Amino acids: CSASLDSNQPQHF.